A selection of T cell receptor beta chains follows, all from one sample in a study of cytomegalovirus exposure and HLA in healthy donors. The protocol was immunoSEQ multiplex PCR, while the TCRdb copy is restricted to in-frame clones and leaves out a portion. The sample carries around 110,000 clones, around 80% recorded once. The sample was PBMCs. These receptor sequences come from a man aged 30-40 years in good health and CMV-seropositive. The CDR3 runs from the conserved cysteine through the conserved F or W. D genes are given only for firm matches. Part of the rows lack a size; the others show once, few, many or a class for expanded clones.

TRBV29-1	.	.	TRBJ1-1	TGCAGCGCCCACGACTACACTGAAGCTTTCTTT	CSAHDYTEAFF
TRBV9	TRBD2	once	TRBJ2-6	TGTGCCAGCAGCGTAGGAGTTACACGCGGGAGGTCCTCTGGGGCCAACGTCCTGACTTTC	CASSVGVTRGRSSGANVLTF
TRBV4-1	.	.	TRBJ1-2	TGCGCCAGCAGCGTTCCAGGGCGCGGCTACACCTTC	CASSVPGRGYTF
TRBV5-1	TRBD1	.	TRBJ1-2	TGCGCCAGCAGCTTTATGACAGGGTGGGATGGCTACACCTTC	CASSFMTGWDGYTF
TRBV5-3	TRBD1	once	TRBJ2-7	TGTGCCAGAAGCCACCTTCCGTCCGGACAGGTCTCCTACGAGCAGTACTTC	CARSHLPSGQVSYEQYF
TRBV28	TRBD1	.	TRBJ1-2	TGTGCCAGCAGTTTCCAGGGGGCGGGCTATGGCTACACCTTC	CASSFQGAGYGYTF
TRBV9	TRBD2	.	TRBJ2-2	TGTGCCAGCAGCGCCTGGGGACTAGCGGGGAACACCGGGGAGCTGTTTTTT	CASSAWGLAGNTGELFF
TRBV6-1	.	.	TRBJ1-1	TGTGCCAGCAGTGGGGCCAGGGGGAACACTGAAGCTTTCTTT	CASSGARGNTEAFF
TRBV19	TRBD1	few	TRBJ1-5	TGTGCCAGTAGTCTTTGGACAGGGGAAACTCAGCCCCAGCATTTT	CASSLWTGETQPQHF
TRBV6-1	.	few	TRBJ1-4	TGTGCCAGCAGTGAAATTTCAGGGCTCCCCGAAAAACTGTTTTTT	CASSEISGLPEKLFF
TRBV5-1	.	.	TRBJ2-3	TGCGCCAGCAGCGTTAGCGGAGCTCCCACAGATACGCAGTATTTT	CASSVSGAPTDTQYF
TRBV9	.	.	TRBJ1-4	TGTGCCAGCGGCGAGGGTCCCAGGGAAGGTAATGAAAAACTGTTTTTT	CASGEGPREGNEKLFF
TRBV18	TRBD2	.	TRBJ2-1	TGTGCCAGCTCACCGACGGGGGGGGCTGAGCAGTTCTTC	CASSPTGGAEQFF
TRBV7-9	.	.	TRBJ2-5	TGTGCCAGCAGCCCCTTAGGGGACACCCCCTCGTCCCAGTACTTC	CASSPLGDTPSSQYF
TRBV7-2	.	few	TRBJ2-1	TGTGCCAGCAGTTTCAAGTATAGTGGCGGTGAGCAGTTCTTC	CASSFKYSGGEQFF
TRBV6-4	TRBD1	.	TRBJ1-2	TGTGCCAGCAGTGAGGGGCAGGGGGGAAATTATGGCTACACCTTC	CASSEGQGGNYGYTF
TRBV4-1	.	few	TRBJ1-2	TGCGCCAGCAGCCAAACAAGTAACTATGGCTACACCTTC	CASSQTSNYGYTF
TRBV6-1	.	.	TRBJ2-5	TGTGCCAGCAGTGAAGGGCGGACATCGGAGACCCAGTACTTC	CASSEGRTSETQYF
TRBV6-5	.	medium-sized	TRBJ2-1	TGTGCCAGCGGTATGGCAAACGCCTACAATGAGCAGTTCTTC	CASGMANAYNEQFF
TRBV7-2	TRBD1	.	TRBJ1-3	TGTGCCAGCAGCCTACGGACAGGGCCCGGAAACACCATATATTTT	CASSLRTGPGNTIYF
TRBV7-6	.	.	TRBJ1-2	TGTGCCAGCAGCGAGGGAGTTGGGGCTAACTATGGCTACACCTTC	CASSEGVGANYGYTF
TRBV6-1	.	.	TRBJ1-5	TGTGCCAGCAGCACGGAGGGAACCAATCAGCCCCAGCATTTT	CASSTEGTNQPQHF
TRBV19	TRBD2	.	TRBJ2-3	TGTGCCAGTAGTGAATTCGGGGGGGCTGCTGGAGATACGCAGTATTTT	CASSEFGGAAGDTQYF
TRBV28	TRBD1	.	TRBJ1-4	TGTGCCAGCAGTCCCCCACAGGGGTCGGGTGAAAAACTGTTTTTT	CASSPPQGSGEKLFF
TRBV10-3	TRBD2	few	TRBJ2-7	TGTGCCATCAGTGCTAGCGGGGTAACCTCCTACGAGCAGTACTTC	CAISASGVTSYEQYF
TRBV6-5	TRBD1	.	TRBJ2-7	TGTGCCAGCAGTTACCCCCTGGGGACAGGGTTCTACGAGCAGTACTTC	CASSYPLGTGFYEQYF
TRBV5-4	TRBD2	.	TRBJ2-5	TGTGCCAGCAGCTTGTATCGCGGGGGGCGCCAAGAGACCCAGTACTTC	CASSLYRGGRQETQYF
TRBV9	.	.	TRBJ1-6	TGTGCCAGCAGCGTAACAGGGAGGGATTCACCCCTCCACTTT	CASSVTGRDSPLHF
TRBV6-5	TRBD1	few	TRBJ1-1	TGTGCCAGCAGTTCCCAGACAGGGGACACTGAAGCTTTCTTT	CASSSQTGDTEAFF
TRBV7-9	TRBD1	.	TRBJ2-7	TGTGCCAGCAGCTCCCGGGACAGGTTGTACGAGCAGTACTTC	CASSSRDRLYEQYF
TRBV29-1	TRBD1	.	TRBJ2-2	TGCAGCGTTTCACGCGGGACAGGGGCGCGGGGGGAGCTGTTTTTT	CSVSRGTGARGELFF
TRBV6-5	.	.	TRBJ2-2	TGTGCCGTTTCCCCCCTAGGGGGTGGTACCGGGGAGCTGTTTTTT	CAVSPLGGGTGELFF
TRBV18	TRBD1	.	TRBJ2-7	TGTGCCAGCTCGAACCGGGACAGCCCCTACGAGCAGTACTTC	CASSNRDSPYEQYF
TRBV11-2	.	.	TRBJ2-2	TGTGCCAGCAGCTTAGAGGGCATGAGACGGGGCACCGGGGAGCTGTTTTTT	CASSLEGMRRGTGELFF
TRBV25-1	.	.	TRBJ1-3	TGTGCCAGCAGTGAAAACAGCTTCTCTGGAAACACCATATATTTT	CASSENSFSGNTIYF
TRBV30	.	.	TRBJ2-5	TGTGCCTGGAGTACGACGCAGGGGTTGGAGACCCAGTACTTC	CAWSTTQGLETQYF
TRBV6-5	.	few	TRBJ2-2	TGTGCCAGCTGGAGTTACGGGGAGCTGTTTTTT	CASWSYGELFF
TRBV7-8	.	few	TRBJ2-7	TGTGCCAGCAGCCCCTCCTGGGACAACTACGAGCAGTACTTC	CASSPSWDNYEQYF
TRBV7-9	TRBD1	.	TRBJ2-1	TGTGCCAGCAGCTTACCGGGACAGGGGGTGCATGAGCAGTTCTTC	CASSLPGQGVHEQFF
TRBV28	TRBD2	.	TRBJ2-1	TGTGCCAGCAGTTCACCTAGCGGGGTTCGGACGGAGCAGTTCTTC	CASSSPSGVRTEQFF
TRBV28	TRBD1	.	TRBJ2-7	TGTGCCAGCAGTTCCCCACTCCGGGACAGGAGCCACGAGCAGTACTTC	CASSSPLRDRSHEQYF
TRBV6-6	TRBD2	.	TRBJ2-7	TGTGCCAGCAGTTACCCTAGCGGGGGGGCGTACGAGCAGTACTTC	CASSYPSGGAYEQYF
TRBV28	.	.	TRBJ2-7	TGTGCCAGCAGTTTATTTGAGGTGGTGGCAGAGGATTACGAGCAGTACTTC	CASSLFEVVAEDYEQYF
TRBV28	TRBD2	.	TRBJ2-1	TGTGCCAGCAGTCCCACGGGGGGAACCAATGAGCAGTTCTTC	CASSPTGGTNEQFF
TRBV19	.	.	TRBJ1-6	TGTGCCAGCCGCCCGGGGTCCTATAATTCACCCCTCCACTTT	CASRPGSYNSPLHF
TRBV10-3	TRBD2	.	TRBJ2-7	TGTGCCATCCGGATGACTAGCGGGGAAAACGAGCAGTACTTC	CAIRMTSGENEQYF